This TCR beta chain came from a study of T cells expressing NK-cell markers. Background on the study: Sequenced donors, eight in total, included seven who were HCMV-seropositive and one who was seronegative.

The CDR3 extends over 13 amino acids. CDR1 and CDR2 (germline): LNHDA, SQIVND (reference sequence). Study outcomes and limitations: The leading position in the CD3+CD56-NKG2C+ fraction of a handful of donors also went to these clonotypes.

A 5'RACE template switching approach incorporating UMIs was used to make TCR beta cDNA. TCRdb reprocessed the 5' RACE reads and keeps a single row for each CDR3 protein, giving no DNA. Its listing shows about 550,000 distinct CDR3 sequences. To note about this clonotype: Its target is unknown.

This TCR derives from a man younger than 35 in good health. Material for sequencing was blood T cells: a sorted CD56 or NKG2C T cell subset, CD4+ or CD8+ T cells, or bulk PBMC T cells (not recorded which). This rearrangement joins TRBV19 to TRBJ2-1. Here the CDR3 reads CASSTRVYNEQFF. Combining the CDR3 with reference TRBV19 and TRBJ2-1 gives the whole variable domain DGGITQSPKYLFRKEGQNVTLSCEQNLNHDAMYWYRQDPGQGLRLIYYSQIVNDFQKGDIAEGYSVSREKKESFPLTVTSAQKNPTAFYLCASSTRVYNEQFFGPGTRLTVL.